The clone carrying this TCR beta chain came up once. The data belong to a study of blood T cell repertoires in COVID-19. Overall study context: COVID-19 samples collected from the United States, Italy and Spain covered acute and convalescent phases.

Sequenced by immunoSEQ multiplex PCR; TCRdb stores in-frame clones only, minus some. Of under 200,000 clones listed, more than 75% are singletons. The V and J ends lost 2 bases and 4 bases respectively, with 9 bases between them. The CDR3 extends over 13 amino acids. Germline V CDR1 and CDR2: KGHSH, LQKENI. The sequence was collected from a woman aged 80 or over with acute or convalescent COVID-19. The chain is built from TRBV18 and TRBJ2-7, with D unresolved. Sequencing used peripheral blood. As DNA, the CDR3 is TGTGCCAGCTCACCAGCGAAAGATTACGAGCAGTACTTC. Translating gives CASSPAKDYEQYF.